This TCR beta chain was sequenced during a study of T cell responses to AZD1222 COVID-19 vaccine. Overall study results and limits: Researchers took repertoire samples only after the peak T cell response had come. Spike-specific TCRs gained breadth and depth after people received two AZD1222 doses.

Germline CDR1 reads MGHDK; CDR2 reads SYGVNS. This CDR3 is 15 amino acids long. Trimming took off 2 bases at V and 6 bases at J, with 16 bases between the two ends. Sequencing was performed with immunoSEQ multiplex PCR; in TCRdb, only in-frame clones are kept and a portion is missing. The table shows roughly 150,000 clones, with roughly 92% occurring only once. There are a few counts of this clone. Its antigen is undetermined. The receptor was derived from an adult in good health. The material sequenced was peripheral blood, taken on day 0 of AZD1222 vaccination. The chain uses TRBV25-1 and TRBJ1-1; D is possibly TRBD1 (5 bases). The CDR3 is CASSERAGVLAEAFF. CDR3 coding DNA: TGTGCCAGCAGTGAACGAGCGGGGGTTTTAGCTGAAGCTTTCTTT.